The 17 T cell receptor beta chains reported below all come from one sample, sequenced in a study of identical twins. A single record per CDR3 protein comes from TCRdb applying MiXCR to the 5' RACE reads. The repertoire holds a few hundred thousand distinct CDR3 sequences, with over 8.5% as singletons. Another study also made use of these data, one on yellow fever vaccine responses in identical twins.

The sample taken for sequencing was PBMCs. The receptor set was obtained from a young woman in good health.

This clonotype was detected a few times. This chain joins TRBV7-2 and TRBJ2-7, with D possibly TRBD1 on 5 matching bases. Between the trimmed V and J ends, which lost 5 bases and 4 bases, there was a span of 9 bases. Germline V lookup: CDR1 SGHTA, CDR2 FQGNSA. CDR3 length equals 12 residues. The CDR3 protein is CASSKTEYEQYF. CDR3 in DNA: TGTGCCAGCAGCAAGACAGAATACGAGCAGTACTTC.

The CDR3 loop reads CASSQWAGGQDEQYF. CDR3 sequence (DNA): TGTGCCAGCAGCCAATGGGCGGGGGGCCAGGACGAGCAGTACTTC. V usage is TRBV14 and J usage is TRBJ2-7, with 8 bases identical to TRBD2. Trimming removed 2 bases from V and 5 bases from J; junction bases left unmatched: 8. Germline V gives CDR1 SGHDN, CDR2 FVKESK. The CDR3 extends over 15 amino acids. Supplemented by reference TRBV14 and TRBJ2-7, the full variable domain reads EAGVTQFPSHSVIEKGQTVTLRCDPISGHDNLYWYRRVMGKEIKFLLHFVKESKQDESGMPNNRFLAERTGGTYSTLKVQPAELEDSGVYFCASSQWAGGQDEQYFGPGTRLTVT.

This clonotype was picked up many times. The V and J genes are TRBV2 and TRBJ2-7, with D perhaps TRBD2 (6 bases). Germline values: CDR1 SNHLY, CDR2 FYNNEI. The CDR3 spans 13 residues. V dropped 4 bases and J dropped 3 bases, with 10 bases sitting between them. CDR3 sequence: CASSASAYYEQYF. DNA of the CDR3: TGTGCCAGCAGTGCTAGCGCATACTACGAGCAGTACTTC.

This sequence joins TRBV5-6 and TRBJ2-7; D is undetermined. Germline V lookup: CDR1 SGHDT, CDR2 YYEEEE. Trimming cost V 2 bases and J 0 bases, with 12 bases left between them. This CDR3 contains 15 residues. CDR3 amino acids: CASSFIQRPSYEQYF. The CDR3 DNA is TGTGCCAGCAGCTTTATTCAGCGCCCCTCCTACGAGCAGTACTTC.

The V and J genes are TRBV7-2 and TRBJ2-1, with D tentatively TRBD1 or TRBD2 (5 bases each). V lost 2 bases and J lost 7, with 12 bases in between. The CDR3 is 14 residues long. The germline V gene encodes CDR1 SGHTA and CDR2 FQGNSA. CDR3 loop: CASSLIWDPNEQFF. The CDR3 coding sequence is TGTGCCAGCAGCTTAATCTGGGACCCAAATGAGCAGTTCTTC. Full variable domain (rest looked up from reference TRBV7-2 and TRBJ2-1): GAGVSQSPSNKVTEKGKDVELRCDPISGHTALYWYRQSLGQGLEFLIYFQGNSAPDKSGLPSDRFSAERTGGSVSTLTIQRTQQEDSAVYLCASSLIWDPNEQFFGPGTRLTVL.

The table lists this clonotype with many counts. V gene TRBV7-8 combines with J gene TRBJ1-5, with unresolved D. The CDR3 runs 17 residues. V gave up 4 bases and J gave up 0 bases, with 16 bases separating them. Germline V gene sequence: CDR1 SGHVS, CDR2 FQNEAQ. CDR3 region: CASSSNWAQYSNQPQHF. The CDR3 DNA reads TGTGCCAGCAGCTCCAATTGGGCACAGTATAGCAATCAGCCCCAGCATTTT.

A few counts support this clonotype. The chain is built from TRBV7-8 and TRBJ2-7; 14 positions match TRBD2. V lost 4 bases, J lost 2 bases, and 7 bases stayed unmatched. The CDR3 is 17 amino acids. Per germline, CDR1 SGHVS and CDR2 FQNEAQ. The CDR3 DNA sequence: TGTGCCAGCAGCTCCATGAAGACTAGCGGGGGGGCCTACGAGCAGTACTTC. Translated: CASSSMKTSGGAYEQYF.

This clonotype was seen at least ten times. This chain joins TRBV20-1 and TRBJ2-1; the D gene is possibly TRBD2 (7 bases). This CDR3 region has 14 residues. V was shortened by 6 bases and J by 2 bases, with 14 bases between the two germline ends. CDR1 is DFQATT, CDR2 SNEGSKA, per germline (reference sequence). CDR3 DNA: TGCAGTGCAGCTACGGGGGGCACCTACAATGAGCAGTTCTTC. This codes for CSAATGGTYNEQFF.

The chain recombines TRBV5-1 with TRBJ2-6, with a possible D match to TRBD1 (6 bases). V was trimmed by 2 bases and J by 0 bases, leaving 15 bases between them. The CDR3 covers 18 residues. CDR1 and CDR2 (germline): SGHRS, YFSETQ. The CDR3 nucleotides are TGCGCCAGCAGCTTCTCAGGGGTGCACGGCTCTGGGGCCAACGTCCTGACTTTC. Residues: CASSFSGVHGSGANVLTF.

This clonotype was observed a handful of times. The chain joins TRBV5-4 to TRBJ2-2; TRBD2 aligns across 11 bases. Germline CDR1 and CDR2: SGHNT and YYREEE (reference sequence). The length of the CDR3 is 16 residues. Trimming cost V 4 bases and J 5 bases; bases outside gene matches: 7. The CDR3 reads CASSKLAGEVTGELFF. CDR3 nucleotide sequence: TGTGCCAGCAGCAAACTAGCGGGAGAAGTAACCGGGGAGCTGTTTTTT.

This clonotype was recorded at least ten times. The CDR3 DNA reads TGCAGTGCTAGAGCCTTGACAGGGGGCTCGGGGGAGCTGTTTTTT. This translates into CSARALTGGSGELFF. The chain employs TRBV20-1 and TRBJ2-2; the match to TRBD1 covers 10 bases. The CDR3 consists of 15 residues. In germline, CDR1 is DFQATT, CDR2 SNEGSKA (reference sequence). V shed 1 base, J shed 8 bases, and the junction held 7 bases outside the gene matches.

This clonotype was observed many times. This chain connects TRBV6-1 to TRBJ2-7, with 9 nucleotides matching TRBD2. Unmatched junction bases numbered 15, after V lost 6 bases and J lost 6 bases. In germline, CDR1 is MNHNS, CDR2 SASEGT. This CDR3 spans 16 amino acids. The chain's CDR3 is CASRPGRGLAGLEQYF. The CDR3 bases are TGTGCCAGCAGACCCGGGCGGGGACTAGCCGGTCTCGAGCAGTACTTC.

The chain links TRBV4-3 to TRBJ2-3, with D possibly being TRBD2 (7 bases). Germline lookup yields CDR1 LGHNA and CDR2 YSLEER. The length of the CDR3 is 17 residues. With 0 bases removed from V and 4 bases from J, the gap between germline ends came to 17 bases. The CDR3 sequence: CASSQDRIGGRADTQYF. For the CDR3, the DNA is TGCGCCAGCAGCCAAGATCGTATAGGGGGGAGGGCAGATACGCAGTATTTT.

This clonotype was counted only a few times. The chain recombines TRBV28 with TRBJ1-2; 9 bases match TRBD1. The CDR3 spans 13 residues. Germline CDR1 reads MDHEN; CDR2 reads SYDVKM. The V gene end was trimmed by 7 bases and the J gene end by 7 bases; junction bases not matched to a gene: 7. The CDR3 DNA is TGTGCCAGCAAAGCGACAGGGGGTAGTGGCTACACCTTC. Amino acid sequence: CASKATGGSGYTF.

The chain carries TRBV4-3 and TRBJ2-5; 7 bases are shared with TRBD2. Trimming at V came to 1 base and at J to 1 base, leaving 9 bases not matched to a gene. Per germline, CDR1 LGHNA and CDR2 YSLEER. This CDR3 has 17 residues. The CDR3 sequence is CASSQGEGAFSQETQYF. The DNA for the CDR3 is TGCGCCAGCAGCCAAGGGGAGGGAGCGTTTTCCCAAGAGACCCAGTACTTC.

The chain carries TRBV25-1 and TRBJ2-2; D may be TRBD1 (6 bases). The CDR3 is 15 residues long. Germline CDR1 and CDR2: MGHDK and SYGVNS. Between the trimmed V and J ends, which lost 4 bases and 4 bases, there was a span of 13 bases. The CDR3 spells CASSAPTGSTGELFF. The CDR3 nucleotides are TGTGCCAGCAGTGCACCGACAGGTTCCACCGGGGAGCTGTTTTTT.

This clonotype occurred a few times. The chain recombines TRBV3-1 with TRBJ2-5; D possibly uses TRBD1 or TRBD2 (6 bases each). The ends were cut back, 3 bases at V and 7 bases at J, with 15 bases in the middle. The CDR3 loop spans 14 amino acids. Germline lookup yields CDR1 LGHDT and CDR2 YNNKEL (reference sequence). CDR3: CASSQKSGEATQYF. CDR3 sequence (DNA): TGTGCCAGCAGCCAGAAATCAGGGGAGGCGACCCAGTACTTC.